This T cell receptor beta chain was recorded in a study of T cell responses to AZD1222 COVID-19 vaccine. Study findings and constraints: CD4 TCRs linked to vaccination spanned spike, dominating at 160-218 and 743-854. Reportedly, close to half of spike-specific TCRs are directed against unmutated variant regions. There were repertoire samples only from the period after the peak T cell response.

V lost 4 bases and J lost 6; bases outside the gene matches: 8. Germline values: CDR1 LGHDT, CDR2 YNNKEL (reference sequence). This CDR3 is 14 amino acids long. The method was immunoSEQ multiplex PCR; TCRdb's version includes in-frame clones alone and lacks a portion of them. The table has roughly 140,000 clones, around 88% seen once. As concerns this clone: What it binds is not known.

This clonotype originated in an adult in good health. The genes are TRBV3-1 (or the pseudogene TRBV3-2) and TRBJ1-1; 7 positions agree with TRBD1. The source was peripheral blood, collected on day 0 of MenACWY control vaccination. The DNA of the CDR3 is TGTGCCAGCAGCCTTAGAGGGGGCAGCGCTGAAGCTTTCTTT. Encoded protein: CASSLRGGSAEAFF.